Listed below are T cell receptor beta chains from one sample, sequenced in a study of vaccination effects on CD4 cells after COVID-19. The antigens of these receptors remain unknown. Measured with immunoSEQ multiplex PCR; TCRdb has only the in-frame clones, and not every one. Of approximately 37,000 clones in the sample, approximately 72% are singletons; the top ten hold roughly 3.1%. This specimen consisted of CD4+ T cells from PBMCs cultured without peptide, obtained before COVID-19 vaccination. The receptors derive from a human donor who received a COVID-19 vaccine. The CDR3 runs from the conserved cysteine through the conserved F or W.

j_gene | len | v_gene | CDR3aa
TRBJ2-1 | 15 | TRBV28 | CASSSHGTGNNEQFF
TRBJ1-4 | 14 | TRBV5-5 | CASSLTGGREKLFF
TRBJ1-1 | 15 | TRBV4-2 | CASSQGQERTTEAFF
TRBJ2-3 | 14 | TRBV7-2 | CASSLGDPTDTQYF
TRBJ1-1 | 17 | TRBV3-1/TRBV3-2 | CASSWTGRRRRDTEAFF
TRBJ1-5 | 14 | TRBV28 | CASSIKAGNQPQHF
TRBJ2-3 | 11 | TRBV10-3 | CAIRGGDTQYF
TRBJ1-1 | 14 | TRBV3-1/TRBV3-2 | CASSPSEGNTEAFF
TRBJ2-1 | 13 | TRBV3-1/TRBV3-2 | CASNRGGRDEQFF
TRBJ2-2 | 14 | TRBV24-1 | CATSDPRGAGELFF